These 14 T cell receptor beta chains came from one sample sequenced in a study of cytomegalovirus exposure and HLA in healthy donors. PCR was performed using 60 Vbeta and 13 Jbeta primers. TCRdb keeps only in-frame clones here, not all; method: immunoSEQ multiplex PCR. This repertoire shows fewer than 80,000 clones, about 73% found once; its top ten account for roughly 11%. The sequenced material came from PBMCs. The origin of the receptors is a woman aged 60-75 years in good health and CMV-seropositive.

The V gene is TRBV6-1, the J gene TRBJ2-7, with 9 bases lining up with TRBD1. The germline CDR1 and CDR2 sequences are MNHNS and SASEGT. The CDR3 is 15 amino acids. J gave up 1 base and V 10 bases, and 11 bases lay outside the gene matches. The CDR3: CATIPGTGYSYEQYF. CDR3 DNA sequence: TGTGCCACAATCCCTGGGACAGGGTATTCCTACGAGCAGTACTTC.

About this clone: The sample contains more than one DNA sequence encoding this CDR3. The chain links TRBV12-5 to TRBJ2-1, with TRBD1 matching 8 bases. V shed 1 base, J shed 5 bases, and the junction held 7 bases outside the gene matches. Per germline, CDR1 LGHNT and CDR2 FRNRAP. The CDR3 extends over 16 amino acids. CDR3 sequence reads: CASGLGTGTGNNEQFF. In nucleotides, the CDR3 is TGTGCTAGTGGTTTGGGGACCGGGACAGGTAACAATGAGCAGTTCTTC.

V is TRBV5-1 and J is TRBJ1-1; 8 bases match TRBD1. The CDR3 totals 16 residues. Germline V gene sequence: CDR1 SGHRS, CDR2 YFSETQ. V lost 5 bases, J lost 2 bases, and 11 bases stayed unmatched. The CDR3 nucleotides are TGCGCCAGCAGTTTTACAGGGGGAAGCTCCAACACTGAAGCTTTCTTT. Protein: CASSFTGGSSNTEAFF.

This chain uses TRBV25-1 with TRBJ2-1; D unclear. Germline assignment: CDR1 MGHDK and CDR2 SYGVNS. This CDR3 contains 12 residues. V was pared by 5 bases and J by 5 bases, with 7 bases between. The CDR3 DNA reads TGTGCCAGCAGTTATAGCAACAATGAGCAGTTCTTC. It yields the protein CASSYSNNEQFF.

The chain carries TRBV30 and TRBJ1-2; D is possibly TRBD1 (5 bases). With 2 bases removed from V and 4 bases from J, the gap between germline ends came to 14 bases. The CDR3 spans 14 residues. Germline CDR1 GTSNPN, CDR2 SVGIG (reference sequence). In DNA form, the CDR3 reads TGTGCCTGGAGTCCGCACAGGAGCATCTATGGCTACACCTTC. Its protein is CAWSPHRSIYGYTF.

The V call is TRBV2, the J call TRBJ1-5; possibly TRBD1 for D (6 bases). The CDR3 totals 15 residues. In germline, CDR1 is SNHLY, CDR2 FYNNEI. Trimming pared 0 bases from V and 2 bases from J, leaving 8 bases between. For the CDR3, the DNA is TGTGCCAGCAGTGAAGCAGCAGGGGGCAATCAGCCCCAGCATTTT. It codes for CASSEAAGGNQPQHF.

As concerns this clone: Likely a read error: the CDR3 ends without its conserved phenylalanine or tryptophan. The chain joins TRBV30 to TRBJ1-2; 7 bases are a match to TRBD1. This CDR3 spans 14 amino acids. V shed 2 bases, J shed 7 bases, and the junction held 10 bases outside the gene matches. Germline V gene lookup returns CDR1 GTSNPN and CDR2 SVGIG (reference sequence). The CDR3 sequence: CAWSQRRGPSGYTV. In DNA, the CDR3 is TGTGCCTGGAGTCAAAGGAGGGGGCCTAGTGGCTACACCGTC.

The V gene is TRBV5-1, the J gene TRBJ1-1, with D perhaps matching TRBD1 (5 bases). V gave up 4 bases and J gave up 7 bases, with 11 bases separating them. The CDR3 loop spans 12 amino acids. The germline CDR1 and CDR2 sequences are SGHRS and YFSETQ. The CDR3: CASSTGQDEAFF. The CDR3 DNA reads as TGCGCCAGCAGCACCGGACAAGATGAAGCTTTCTTT.

Here the CDR3 DNA reads TGTGCCAGCAGCGACGGACAGGGATTCCGTAATGAAAAACTGTTTTTT. Residues: CASSDGQGFRNEKLFF. The V call is TRBV7-8, the J call TRBJ1-4, with TRBD1 matching over 8 bases. V lost 5 bases and J lost 4; bases outside the gene matches: 9. CDR3 size: 16 residues. Per the germline V gene, CDR1 is SGHVS and CDR2 is FQNEAQ.

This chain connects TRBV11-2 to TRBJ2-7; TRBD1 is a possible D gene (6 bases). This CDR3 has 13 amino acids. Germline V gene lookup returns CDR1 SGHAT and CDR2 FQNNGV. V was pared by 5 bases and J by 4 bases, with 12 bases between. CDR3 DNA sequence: TGTGCCAGCAGCGTGGGACAAACTTACGAGCAGTACTTC. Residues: CASSVGQTYEQYF.

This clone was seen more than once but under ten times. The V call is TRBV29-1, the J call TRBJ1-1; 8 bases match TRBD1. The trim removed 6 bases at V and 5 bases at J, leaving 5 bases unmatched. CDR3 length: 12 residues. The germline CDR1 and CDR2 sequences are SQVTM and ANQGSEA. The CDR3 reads CSVGQGSTEAFF. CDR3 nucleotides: TGCAGCGTAGGACAGGGATCAACTGAAGCTTTCTTT.

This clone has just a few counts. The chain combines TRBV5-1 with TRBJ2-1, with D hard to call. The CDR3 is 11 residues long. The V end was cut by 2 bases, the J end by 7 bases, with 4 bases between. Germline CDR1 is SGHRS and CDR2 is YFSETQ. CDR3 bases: TGCGCCAGCAGCTTCCTGAATGAGCAGTTCTTC. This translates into CASSFLNEQFF.

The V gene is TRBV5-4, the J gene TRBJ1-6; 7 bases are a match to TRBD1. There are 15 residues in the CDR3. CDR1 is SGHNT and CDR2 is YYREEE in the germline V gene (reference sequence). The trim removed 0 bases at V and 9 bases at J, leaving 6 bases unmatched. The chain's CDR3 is CASSLVQGGSSPLHF. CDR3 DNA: TGTGCCAGCAGCTTGGTTCAAGGGGGCAGTTCACCCCTCCACTTT.

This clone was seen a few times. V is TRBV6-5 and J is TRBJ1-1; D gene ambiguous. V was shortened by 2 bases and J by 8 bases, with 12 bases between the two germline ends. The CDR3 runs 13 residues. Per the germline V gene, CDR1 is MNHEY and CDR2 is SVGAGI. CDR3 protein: CASSYMVWAEAFF. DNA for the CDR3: TGTGCCAGCAGTTACATGGTGTGGGCAGAAGCTTTCTTT.